Listed here is a single TCR beta chain. What it binds is not known. This sample was included in a study of shared clonotypes between healthy human individuals. On the study more broadly: Three plates were used per donor for CD4 naive, three for CD4 memory, two for CD8 naive and one for CD8 memory. Study-wide results and caveats: As a rule, naive subsets had a larger estimated richness than memory subsets. Generation probability values for non-shared clonotypes were lower than those for clonotypes shared by all four donors.

From germline, CDR1 is SGHDT and CDR2 YYEEEE. V lost 0 bases and J lost 5, with 11 bases in between. CDR3 size: 14 residues. Data came from immunoSEQ multiplex PCR; TCRdb stores just in-frame clones and leaves some out. The data hold hundreds of thousands of clones, with approximately 74% observed a single time. The donors, all of them Caucasian adults, lived in Nashville, Tennessee. The receptor was isolated from a woman between 25 and 40 years old in good health. The J gene is TRBJ2-5, the V gene TRBV5-6; no clear D. Material: memory CD4+ T cells sorted from blood. Subset in this sample: CD45RA-negative fraction. The CDR3 DNA sequence: TGTGCCAGCAGCTTGGGCCAGCACCGGGAGACCCAGTACTTC. Translated: CASSLGQHRETQYF. Complete variable domain (other parts from reference TRBV5-6 and TRBJ2-5): DAGVTQSPTHLIKTRGQQVTLRCSPKSGHDTVSWYQQALGQGPQFIFQYYEEEERQRGNFPDRFSGHQFPNYSSELNVNALLLGDSALYLCASSLGQHRETQYFGPGTRLLVL.